This paragraph covers one T cell receptor beta chain sequence. Authors' processing steps: How many nucleated cells were present was estimated from reference gene primer amplification. Method: immunoSEQ multiplex PCR; TCRdb's copy keeps in-frame clones and lacks some. The V and J calls and the clone size are those of that table, but D and trimming were determined from the DNA. The sample shows 97,000 or so clones, about 80% of them seen only once. This sample is drawn from a study of blood T cell repertoires in COVID-19. The overall study: Acute and convalescent COVID-19 specimens originated in the United States, Italy and Spain. PBMCs, B-cell-depleted T cells, or T cells were the source of the cDNA or gDNA that made up the material.

Germline assignment: CDR1 LGHDT and CDR2 YNNKEL (reference sequence). J lost 4 bases, V lost 7 bases, and 3 bases had no gene match. The CDR3 is 14 amino acids. The rearrangement uses TRBV3-1 (or the pseudogene TRBV3-2) and TRBJ2-2, with 10 nucleotides matching TRBD2. This clonotype was sampled from a human donor in a cohort sampled during active COVID-19. Material for sequencing was peripheral blood. The CDR3 sequence is CASTQRGGTGELFF. CDR3 in DNA: TGTGCCAGCACCCAGCGGGGGGGCACCGGGGAGCTGTTTTTT.